A selection of T cell receptor beta chains follows, all from one sample in a study of molecular identifiers for immune sequencing clone quantification. TCRdb reprocessed the PCR reads via MiXCR and lists one record per CDR3 protein. Seen here are 600,000 to 650,000 distinct CDR3 sequences, 15% to 20% observed once, and the top ten hold 0.85%. Sequenced input: naive CD8+ T cells from blood, with Jurkat cell RNA spiked in. The receptors were gathered from a human donor in good health. Some libraries in this study had Jurkat cell RNA spiked in. The CDR3 runs from the conserved cysteine through the conserved F or W. The D gene is left open where the match is weak. Clone size is stated in some rows and not others, as once, few, many or a class when expanded.

J gene: TRBJ2-7; V gene: TRBV7-9; D gene: TRBD2; clone size: .; CDR3 DNA: TGTGCCAGCAGCTTAGGCGAGGGACTAGCCCAGTACGAGCAGTACTTC; CDR3 protein: CASSLGEGLAQYEQYF
J gene: TRBJ1-2; V gene: TRBV4-3; D gene: .; clone size: .; CDR3 DNA: TGCGCCAGCAGCCGAGATACGGGGGCGGTCTATGGCAACACCTTC; CDR3 protein: CASSRDTGAVYGNTF
J gene: TRBJ2-7; V gene: TRBV4-1; D gene: .; clone size: .; CDR3 DNA: TGCGCCAGCAGCCAAACGAGAACTTCGCCCTACGAGCAGTACTTC; CDR3 protein: CASSQTRTSPYEQYF
J gene: TRBJ2-2; V gene: TRBV6-5; D gene: TRBD1; clone size: .; CDR3 DNA: TGTGCCAGCAGCCCCACGACAGGGGTCACCGGGGAGCTGTTTTTT; CDR3 protein: CASSPTTGVTGELFF
J gene: TRBJ2-7; V gene: TRBV11-2; D gene: .; clone size: many; CDR3 DNA: TGTGCCAGCAGACGCCCGGGTTCCCCCTACGAGCAGTACTTC; CDR3 protein: CASRRPGSPYEQYF
J gene: TRBJ2-5; V gene: TRBV12-3/TRBV12-4; D gene: .; clone size: many; CDR3 DNA: TGTGCCAGCAGTACTTGGCCTAGGGCACGAGAGACCCAGTACTTC; CDR3 protein: CASSTWPRARETQYF
J gene: TRBJ2-3; V gene: TRBV20-1; D gene: .; clone size: many; CDR3 DNA: TGCAGTGCTAGAGATTTAGTTACAGATACGCAGTATTTT; CDR3 protein: CSARDLVTDTQYF
J gene: TRBJ2-3; V gene: TRBV14; D gene: TRBD2; clone size: many; CDR3 DNA: TGTGCCAGTAGTCAGCTAGCGGCTAGCACAGATACGCAGTATTTT; CDR3 protein: CASSQLAASTDTQYF
J gene: TRBJ2-1; V gene: TRBV27; D gene: .; clone size: many; CDR3 DNA: TGTGCCAGCAGTTCGTCTACCTCCACCCAGAGCTCCTACAATGAGCAGTTCTTC; CDR3 protein: CASSSSTSTQSSYNEQFF
J gene: TRBJ2-5; V gene: TRBV2; D gene: .; clone size: many; CDR3 DNA: TGTGCCACCCGTCGGGGTAGAGAGACCCAGTACTTC; CDR3 protein: CATRRGRETQYF
J gene: TRBJ1-1; V gene: TRBV4-3; D gene: .; clone size: many; CDR3 DNA: TGCGCCAGCAGCCCTTTTATAGGCACTGAAGCTTTCTTT; CDR3 protein: CASSPFIGTEAFF
J gene: TRBJ2-2; V gene: TRBV5-6; D gene: .; clone size: many; CDR3 DNA: TGTGCCAGCAGCTTGGGGCGGGCGCTCACCGGGGAGCTGTTTTTT; CDR3 protein: CASSLGRALTGELFF
J gene: TRBJ2-7; V gene: TRBV27; D gene: .; clone size: once; CDR3 DNA: TGTGCCAGCGGACGGACCGAGACCTACGAGCAGTACTTC; CDR3 protein: CASGRTETYEQYF
J gene: TRBJ1-3; V gene: TRBV9; D gene: TRBD1; clone size: many; CDR3 DNA: TGTGCCAGCAGCTCCCGGGGGACAGGGGAAGGAAACACCATATATTTT; CDR3 protein: CASSSRGTGEGNTIYF
J gene: TRBJ2-3; V gene: TRBV7-7; D gene: TRBD1; clone size: few; CDR3 DNA: TGTGCCAGCAGCGAAGGGACAGGCACAGATACGCAGTATTTT; CDR3 protein: CASSEGTGTDTQYF
J gene: TRBJ2-7; V gene: TRBV2; D gene: .; clone size: .; CDR3 DNA: TGTGCCAGCAGTGGGGGCTTCCCGGGCTACGAGCAGTACTTC; CDR3 protein: CASSGGFPGYEQYF
J gene: TRBJ2-4; V gene: TRBV6-5; D gene: .; clone size: many; CDR3 DNA: TGTGCCAGCAGTTACTCGACCACGCTGCTGGCCAAAAACATTCAGTACTTC; CDR3 protein: CASSYSTTLLAKNIQYF
J gene: TRBJ2-3; V gene: TRBV7-6; D gene: .; clone size: many; CDR3 DNA: TGTGCCAGCAGCTTACGAGTAGGCCCTAGCTTAATTTCAGATACGCAGTATTTT; CDR3 protein: CASSLRVGPSLISDTQYF
J gene: TRBJ2-1; V gene: TRBV7-7; D gene: TRBD2; clone size: .; CDR3 DNA: TGTGCTAGCAGCCCCGTGACTAGCGGGAGCCTGAATGAGCAGTTCTTC; CDR3 protein: CASSPVTSGSLNEQFF
J gene: TRBJ1-1; V gene: TRBV6-5; D gene: .; clone size: .; CDR3 DNA: TGTGCCAGCAGTTATTCAGTAGGCGAAGCTTTCTTT; CDR3 protein: CASSYSVGEAFF
J gene: TRBJ2-7; V gene: TRBV7-9; D gene: .; clone size: many; CDR3 DNA: TGTGCCAGCAGCTCGCCCAGGGGCTTCAGCTCCTACGAGCAGTACTTC; CDR3 protein: CASSSPRGFSSYEQYF
J gene: TRBJ2-1; V gene: TRBV20-1; D gene: .; clone size: .; CDR3 DNA: TGCAGTGCTAGAGATAATTTGGTAGCCGTATACAGTGAGCAGTTCTTC; CDR3 protein: CSARDNLVAVYSEQFF
J gene: TRBJ2-1; V gene: TRBV28; D gene: TRBD2; clone size: few; CDR3 DNA: TGTGCCAGCAGTTTAGTCCTAGCGGGGCGAAATGAGCAGTTCTTC; CDR3 protein: CASSLVLAGRNEQFF
J gene: TRBJ2-1; V gene: TRBV11-2; D gene: .; clone size: many; CDR3 DNA: TGTGCCAGCAGCTCCCCACTAGCTATAGTGGGCAATGAGCAGTTCTTC; CDR3 protein: CASSSPLAIVGNEQFF
J gene: TRBJ2-7; V gene: TRBV13; D gene: TRBD2; clone size: many; CDR3 DNA: TGTGCCAGCAGCTTAGGCCTAGGACTAGCGGACTACGAGCAGTACTTC; CDR3 protein: CASSLGLGLADYEQYF
J gene: TRBJ2-2; V gene: TRBV24-1; D gene: .; clone size: many; CDR3 DNA: TGTGCCACCAGTACTAGATACACCGGGGAGCTGTTTTTT; CDR3 protein: CATSTRYTGELFF
J gene: TRBJ1-1; V gene: TRBV2; D gene: .; clone size: many; CDR3 DNA: TGTGCCAGCGAGGGGGAGTACACTGAAGCTTTCTTT; CDR3 protein: CASEGEYTEAFF
J gene: TRBJ2-5; V gene: TRBV12-3/TRBV12-4; D gene: .; clone size: many; CDR3 DNA: TGTGCCAGCAGTTTACTCTCAGGGGAAGGCGAGGAGACCCAGTACTTC; CDR3 protein: CASSLLSGEGEETQYF
J gene: TRBJ1-5; V gene: TRBV19; D gene: .; clone size: few; CDR3 DNA: TGTGCCAGTAGTATTTCCAGGGCGGGCAATCAGCCCCAGCATTTT; CDR3 protein: CASSISRAGNQPQHF
J gene: TRBJ1-4; V gene: TRBV19; D gene: .; clone size: .; CDR3 DNA: TGTGCCAGTAGGGGGGTGCCGGGGGCCGCCCCTGAAAAACTGTTTTTT; CDR3 protein: CASRGVPGAAPEKLFF
J gene: TRBJ2-1; V gene: TRBV4-1; D gene: TRBD2; clone size: few; CDR3 DNA: TGCGCCAGCAGCCGAACCGGGACTAGCGGGGGGGCCCTCAATGAGCAGTTCTTC; CDR3 protein: CASSRTGTSGGALNEQFF
J gene: TRBJ2-7; V gene: TRBV27; D gene: .; clone size: .; CDR3 DNA: TGTGCCAGCAGTTTACAGGGACCGTGGTCCTACGAGCAGTACTTC; CDR3 protein: CASSLQGPWSYEQYF
J gene: TRBJ2-1; V gene: TRBV6-5; D gene: TRBD2; clone size: many; CDR3 DNA: TGTGCCAGCAGTTACCGCACTAGCGACAATGAGCAGTTCTTC; CDR3 protein: CASSYRTSDNEQFF
J gene: TRBJ2-1; V gene: TRBV7-9; D gene: .; clone size: many; CDR3 DNA: TGTGCCAGCAGCTCCTCCCGATTCGGACAATTCTATGAGCAGTTCTTC; CDR3 protein: CASSSSRFGQFYEQFF
J gene: TRBJ2-3; V gene: TRBV27; D gene: .; clone size: many; CDR3 DNA: TGTGCCAGCAGTCTCGAGATCACCGGGTTAAGCACAGATACGCAGTATTTT; CDR3 protein: CASSLEITGLSTDTQYF
J gene: TRBJ2-3; V gene: TRBV21-1; D gene: .; clone size: .; CDR3 DNA: TGTGCCAGCCGTTCACTAGCGGGGCAGAGCACAGATACGCAGTATTTT; CDR3 protein: CASRSLAGQSTDTQYF
J gene: TRBJ2-7; V gene: TRBV7-9; D gene: .; clone size: many; CDR3 DNA: TGTGCCAGCACCCTCACCTACTTGGAGGGGGAGCAGTACTTC; CDR3 protein: CASTLTYLEGEQYF
J gene: TRBJ1-2; V gene: TRBV7-2; D gene: TRBD1; clone size: many; CDR3 DNA: TGTGCCAGCAGCTTAGAGGGACAGGGGGACTACTATGGCTACACCTTC; CDR3 protein: CASSLEGQGDYYGYTF
J gene: TRBJ2-1; V gene: TRBV7-2; D gene: TRBD1; clone size: many; CDR3 DNA: TGTGCCAGCAGCTTCCCAGGGGGCGTCCTCTACAATGAGCAGTTCTTC; CDR3 protein: CASSFPGGVLYNEQFF
J gene: TRBJ2-3; V gene: TRBV10-3; D gene: .; clone size: few; CDR3 DNA: TGTGCCATCACCGAGGGGGGGAGCACAGATACGCAGTATTTT; CDR3 protein: CAITEGGSTDTQYF
J gene: TRBJ2-1; V gene: TRBV30; D gene: .; clone size: few; CDR3 DNA: TGTGCCTGGACCGGTTACAATGAGCAGTTCTTC; CDR3 protein: CAWTGYNEQFF
J gene: TRBJ2-3; V gene: TRBV7-9; D gene: TRBD2; clone size: .; CDR3 DNA: TGTGCCAGCAGCTCCTCCTTGGGGTGGGGACTACATCCCACAGATACGCAGTATTTT; CDR3 protein: CASSSSLGWGLHPTDTQYF
J gene: TRBJ2-3; V gene: TRBV18; D gene: .; clone size: many; CDR3 DNA: TGTGCCAGCGCCCTTTCGGACGGGGCACCCACAGATACGCAGTATTTT; CDR3 protein: CASALSDGAPTDTQYF
J gene: TRBJ1-5; V gene: TRBV27; D gene: .; clone size: few; CDR3 DNA: TGTGCCAGCAGTTTTGGGACTCATCAGCCCCAGCATTTT; CDR3 protein: CASSFGTHQPQHF
J gene: TRBJ2-3; V gene: TRBV15; D gene: .; clone size: few; CDR3 DNA: TGTGCCACCAGCAGCTTAGAGGGACGGTGGTATAGCACAGATACGCAGTATTTT; CDR3 protein: CATSSLEGRWYSTDTQYF
J gene: TRBJ2-2; V gene: TRBV20-1; D gene: TRBD1; clone size: many; CDR3 DNA: TGCAGTGCTCTAGGTGACCGGGACAGGGGAATCACCGGGGAGCTGTTTTTT; CDR3 protein: CSALGDRDRGITGELFF
J gene: TRBJ2-1; V gene: TRBV6-6; D gene: .; clone size: few; CDR3 DNA: TGTGCCAGCAACCAGGACAATGAGCAGTTCTTC; CDR3 protein: CASNQDNEQFF
J gene: TRBJ1-5; V gene: TRBV19; D gene: .; clone size: few; CDR3 DNA: TGTGCCAGTACGGAGCTACCGAGCGGGAATCAGCCCCAGCATTTT; CDR3 protein: CASTELPSGNQPQHF
J gene: TRBJ2-2; V gene: TRBV4-1; D gene: .; clone size: many; CDR3 DNA: TGCGCCAGCAGCCAAGGGGGCACCCTGGGAACCGGGGAGCTGTTTTTT; CDR3 protein: CASSQGGTLGTGELFF
J gene: TRBJ2-5; V gene: TRBV10-3; D gene: TRBD2; clone size: many; CDR3 DNA: TGTGCCATCAGCCCACTAGCGGGGCAAGAGACCCAGTACTTC; CDR3 protein: CAISPLAGQETQYF
J gene: TRBJ1-4; V gene: TRBV12-3/TRBV12-4; D gene: .; clone size: many; CDR3 DNA: TGTGCCAGCAGTTTGGGTGAGGGGGTGGAAAAACTGTTTTTT; CDR3 protein: CASSLGEGVEKLFF